Shown below are 24 T cell receptor beta chains from a single sample sequenced in a study of blood T cell repertoires in COVID-19. TCRdb's copy holds only in-frame clones and misses some; the assay was immunoSEQ multiplex PCR. This sample has about 97,000 clones, with around 88% found just once. Sequencing was performed on peripheral blood. These receptors came from a man aged 50 to 60 with COVID-19, enrolled during active disease.

This sequence joins TRBV29-1 and TRBJ1-2, with no clear D. The V gene lost 7 bases and the J gene lost 8 bases, with 8 bases spanning the gap. Per the germline V gene, CDR1 is SQVTM and CDR2 is ANQGSEA. The CDR3 loop spans 9 amino acids. This chain's CDR3 is CSALEGYTF. The CDR3 bases are TGCAGCGCCCTCGAGGGCTACACCTTC.

This clone was recorded once. The gene calls are TRBV6-5 and TRBJ2-1, with TRBD1 as a possible D gene (5 bases). Trimming removed 0 bases from V and 1 base from J, with 10 bases in between. CDR3 length: 16 residues. The germline V gene encodes CDR1 MNHEY and CDR2 SVGAGI. Here the CDR3 reads CASSYSRQGSYNEQFF. The CDR3 coding sequence is TGTGCCAGCAGTTACTCGAGGCAGGGTTCCTACAATGAGCAGTTCTTC.

V and J are TRBV7-2 and TRBJ1-1, with TRBD1 matching 9 bases. The CDR3 has 14 amino acids. V lost 5 bases to trimming and J lost 5 bases; unmatched junction nucleotides: 6. The germline gives CDR1 SGHTA, CDR2 FQGNSA. The CDR3 DNA follows: TGTGCCAGCAGCCGTTCGGACAGGGGTACTGAAGCTTTCTTT. Translating gives CASSRSDRGTEAFF.

The chain is built from TRBV7-9 and TRBJ1-1, with D possibly TRBD1 on 5 matching bases. Germline assignment: CDR1 SEHNR and CDR2 FQNEAQ (reference sequence). This CDR3 is built from 14 residues. Deletions cut 5 bases from V and 0 bases from J, with 10 bases between. CDR3 nucleotide sequence: TGTGCCAGCAGCATGACAGAGATGAACACTGAAGCTTTCTTT. Protein product: CASSMTEMNTEAFF.

The V and J genes are TRBV19 and TRBJ1-2; 9 bases line up with TRBD1. The CDR3 contains 16 residues. J was trimmed by 7 bases and V by 7 bases; bases with no gene match: 16. Germline V lookup: CDR1 LNHDA, CDR2 SQIVND (reference sequence). CDR3 amino acids: CASTPPGGQGLTGYTF. DNA of the CDR3: TGTGCCAGTACCCCGCCAGGGGGACAGGGCCTAACTGGCTACACCTTC.

The chain employs TRBV30 and TRBJ1-2; a possible D gene is TRBD1 (5 bases). Trimming shortened V by 3 bases and J by 2 bases, and 10 bases separated the two germline ends. This CDR3 comprises 13 residues. CDR1 GTSNPN and CDR2 SVGIG come from the germline V gene (reference sequence). The DNA for the CDR3 is TGTGCCTGGAGCTTGGGGCCGAACTATGGCTACACCTTC. Protein sequence: CAWSLGPNYGYTF.

As DNA, the CDR3 is TGTGCCAGTAGCCGGGACAGGGGATCGTACGAGCAGTACTTC. Residues: CASSRDRGSYEQYF. This chain connects TRBV19 to TRBJ2-7; 10 nucleotides agree with TRBD1. The V segment lost 6 bases and the J segment 4 bases; nucleotides outside the gene matches: 6. Germline V CDR1 and CDR2: LNHDA, SQIVND (reference sequence). This CDR3 contains 14 residues.

J is TRBJ1-4 and V is TRBV28; 7 nucleotides agree with TRBD1. CDR1 is MDHEN and CDR2 is SYDVKM in the germline V gene. CDR3 length equals 13 residues. V dropped 10 bases and J dropped 8; count of bases not matched to a gene: 10. In DNA form, the CDR3 reads TGTGCCACCCTTCGCCAGGGGGGCGAAAAACTGTTTTTT. This encodes CATLRQGGEKLFF.

The chain carries TRBV19 and TRBJ1-4; D not certain. Germline V gene lookup returns CDR1 LNHDA and CDR2 SQIVND (reference sequence). The CDR3 is 15 residues long. V was clipped by 6 bases and J by 5 bases, with 16 bases between them. CDR3 bases: TGTGCCAGTAGGGTAAACGGGGTCTCGAATGAAAAACTGTTTTTT. Translating it yields CASRVNGVSNEKLFF.

This clone was picked up one time. This chain links TRBV2 with TRBJ2-1; TRBD1 matches at 9 bases. Germline-derived CDR1 and CDR2 are SNHLY and FYNNEI. This CDR3 spans 14 amino acids. V was pared by 10 bases and J by 4 bases, with 8 bases of the junction left unmatched. The CDR3 spells CATERQGVYNEQFF. CDR3 nucleotide sequence: TGTGCCACCGAACGACAGGGGGTATACAATGAGCAGTTCTTC.

The J gene is TRBJ1-6, the V gene TRBV13, with D possibly matching TRBD1 (5 bases). The CDR3 length is 16 residues. V was shortened by 3 bases and J by 0 bases, with 9 bases between the two germline ends. CDR1 is PRHDT and CDR2 is FYEKMQ in the germline V gene (reference sequence). The CDR3 region has the DNA TGTGCCAGCAGCTTCCGGGGGAGCTCCTATAATTCACCCCTCCACTTT. Translating it yields CASSFRGSSYNSPLHF.

This clone has only a few counts. The V and J genes are TRBV12-3 or TRBV12-4 and TRBJ1-2; D perhaps matches TRBD1 (6 bases). The CDR3 runs 13 residues. The V end lost 6 bases, the J end lost 4 bases, and 12 bases lay between the germline ends. CDR3 loop: CASRQQGFYGYTF. In DNA, the CDR3 is TGTGCCAGCAGGCAACAGGGTTTCTATGGCTACACCTTC.

The chain recombines TRBV7-8 with TRBJ1-4, with unresolved D. CDR1 and CDR2 from the germline V gene are SGHVS and FQNEAQ. The CDR3 has 16 residues. Trimming left V 0 bases short and J 3 bases short, with 11 bases between. The CDR3 nucleotides are TGTGCCAGCAGCTTAGCGACGGTGGGAGCTAATGAAAAACTGTTTTTT. Its protein is CASSLATVGANEKLFF.

Only one count was recorded for this clone. V is TRBV19 and J is TRBJ1-1; no firm D call. In germline, CDR1 is LNHDA, CDR2 SQIVND (reference sequence). Trimming left V 4 bases short and J 4 bases short, with 10 bases between. CDR3 length: 13 amino acids. The chain's CDR3 is CASSSGSFTEAFF. DNA of the CDR3: TGTGCCAGTAGTAGCGGCAGCTTCACTGAAGCTTTCTTT.

The J gene is TRBJ2-7, the V gene TRBV7-2; 10 nucleotides agree with TRBD1. Germline V gives CDR1 SGHTA, CDR2 FQGNSA. V shed 2 bases and J 5 bases; nucleotides not matched to a gene: 6. This CDR3 region has 15 residues. DNA for the CDR3: TGTGCCAGCAGCTTACAGATGGGACAGGGGAACGAGCAGTACTTC. Translated, it gives CASSLQMGQGNEQYF.

The chain links TRBV7-9 to TRBJ1-2; 7 bases align to TRBD1. V trimming: 4 bases; J trimming: 3 bases; junction bases outside the gene matches: 5. Germline V CDR1 and CDR2: SEHNR, FQNEAQ (reference sequence). The CDR3 sequence is 14 residues long. The CDR3 nucleotides are TGTGCCAGCAGCTCAAACAGGGGCGACTATGGCTACACCTTC. Its protein is CASSSNRGDYGYTF.

The chain links TRBV6-6 to TRBJ2-3; no clear D gene. The CDR3 consists of 14 residues. From germline, CDR1 is MNHNY and CDR2 SVGAGI (reference sequence). Trimming took 2 bases from V and 7 from J, leaving 13 bases between them. CDR3 nucleotides: TGTGCCAGCAGTTACGTGATTAGCACGAATACGCAGTATTTT. Translation: CASSYVISTNTQYF.

The chain carries TRBV5-8 and TRBJ1-1; TRBD1 aligns across 10 bases. Germline V gene data show CDR1 as SGHTS and CDR2 as YDEGEE. V was pared by 4 bases and J by 5 bases, with 8 bases of the junction left unmatched. The CDR3 is 15 amino acids. In nucleotides, the CDR3 is TGTGCCAGCAGCGGTCCCCGGACAGGGGGAACTGAAGCTTTCTTT. Translation gives CASSGPRTGGTEAFF.

The J gene is TRBJ2-2, the V gene TRBV7-2; the match to TRBD2 covers 7 bases. CDR1 and CDR2 (germline): SGHTA, FQGNSA. The junction had 11 bases not matched to a gene; V was cut back by 5 bases and J by 2 bases. This CDR3 is built from 17 residues. The CDR3, as DNA: TGTGCCAGCAGCCCAATTTCGGGGGGTTTAAACACCGGGGAGCTGTTTTTT. Its protein product is CASSPISGGLNTGELFF. Filled out from reference TRBV7-2 and TRBJ2-2, the complete variable domain reads GAGVSQSPSNKVTEKGKDVELRCDPISGHTALYWYRQSLGQGLEFLIYFQGNSAPDKSGLPSDRFSAERTGGSVSTLTIQRTQQEDSAVYLCASSPISGGLNTGELFFGEGSRLTVL.

The gene calls are TRBV2 and TRBJ2-3, with TRBD2 matching over 8 bases. This CDR3 region has 17 residues. V was pared by 6 bases and J by 1 base, with 12 bases of the junction left unmatched. Germline CDR1 and CDR2: SNHLY and FYNNEI. The CDR3 DNA is TGTGCCAGCAGGGAACTACTAGCGGTTGGGGGCACAGATACGCAGTATTTT. It yields the protein CASRELLAVGGTDTQYF.

This chain uses TRBV10-1 with TRBJ2-1; D gene ambiguous. The germline V gene has CDR1 WNHNN and CDR2 SYGVQD (reference sequence). Trimming removed 4 bases from V and 9 bases from J, with 13 bases in between. This CDR3 region has 13 residues. Here the CDR3 reads CASSASLGGEQFF. CDR3 sequence (DNA): TGCGCCAGCAGTGCCTCCCTTGGCGGTGAGCAGTTCTTC.

The chain combines TRBV2 with TRBJ1-6; D is uncertain. The germline V gene has CDR1 SNHLY and CDR2 FYNNEI. V gave up 8 bases and J gave up 7 bases, with 15 bases separating them. The CDR3 has 14 residues. CDR3 amino acids: CASLIPGNNSPLHF. The CDR3 DNA sequence: TGTGCCAGCCTTATCCCGGGTAACAATTCACCCCTCCACTTT.

The gene calls are TRBV16 and TRBJ2-3; D not certain. The length of the CDR3 is 14 residues. V lost 4 bases and J lost 4, with 12 bases in between. Germline V gives CDR1 KGHSY, CDR2 FQNENV. In DNA, the CDR3 is TGTGCCAGCAGCCCGCCCGGAGCGCCAGATACGCAGTATTTT. Its translation: CASSPPGAPDTQYF.

The V and J genes are TRBV5-4 and TRBJ1-4; D perhaps matches TRBD1 (6 bases). Germline lookup yields CDR1 SGHNT and CDR2 YYREEE (reference sequence). The V and J ends lost 4 bases and 4 bases respectively, with 14 bases between them. The CDR3 length is 15 residues. CDR3 sequence: CASSRSTGGNEKLFF. The CDR3, as DNA: TGTGCCAGCAGCCGGTCGACAGGAGGTAATGAAAAACTGTTTTTT.